The text below deals with one T cell receptor (beta chain). The CDR3 loop spans 16 amino acids. Trimming left V 5 bases short and J 8 bases short, with 24 bases between. Germline CDR1 and CDR2: SGHDN and FVKESK. The data derive from a study of CD8+CD57+ T cells in acquired aplastic anemia. Study context: Isolated CD4+ and CD8+ cells, once sorted, yielded DNA averaging roughly 3.2 ug.

Genomic DNA acted as the template from which TCR beta VDJ combination and CDR3 sequence profiling were carried out. TCRdb re-called the reads with MiXCR, one entry per CDR3 protein. The sample has 400,000 to 450,000 distinct CDR3 sequences; approximately 70% are singletons. The clonotype was recovered from a human donor in good health, serving as a control. The chain couples TRBV14 to TRBJ1-1, with D hard to call. Input material: sorted CD4+, CD8+, or CD8+CD57+ T cells (not recorded which) from PBMCs. The CDR3 reads CASSLVEHEGANEAFF. CDR3 sequence (DNA): TGTGCCAGCAGCTTAGTTGAGCACGAAGGAGCGAACGAAGCTTTCTTT.